One and the same sample provided the 15 T cell receptor beta chains below, sequenced in a study of shared clonotypes between healthy human individuals. Some clones are missing from TCRdb's copy, which holds only in-frame ones; the method was immunoSEQ multiplex PCR. The table has over 2 million clones, roughly 92% seen once; the top ten hold about 0.36%. Material for sequencing was naive CD4+ T cells from PBMCs. This sample's subset: CD45RA+ positively selected. The origin of the receptors is a man aged 18 to 29 in good health. Some clones in this sample may be carry-over from other donors' samples.

This clone was recorded a few times. The gene calls are TRBV2 and TRBJ2-7; possible D gene TRBD2, 5 bases. The CDR3 sequence is 14 residues long. Trimming cost V 9 bases and J 3 bases, with 18 bases left between them. Germline lookup yields CDR1 SNHLY and CDR2 FYNNEI. DNA for the CDR3: TGTGCCAGTTCCCCACGGACTGCCATCTACGAGCAGTACTTC. Its protein is CASSPRTAIYEQYF.

This clone is a singleton in its sample. This chain connects TRBV9 to TRBJ2-7, with a possible D match to TRBD1 (6 bases). CDR1 is SGDLS, CDR2 YYNGEE, per germline. V dropped 9 bases and J dropped 2 bases, with 18 bases sitting between them. The CDR3 is made up of 14 amino acids. CDR3 loop: CAKLQSGAPYEQYF. CDR3 nucleotides: TGTGCCAAGCTTCAATCAGGGGCCCCCTACGAGCAGTACTTC.

This chain connects TRBV29-1 to TRBJ2-2; perhaps D is TRBD1 or TRBD2 (6 bases each). This CDR3 comprises 14 residues. Germline V gene data show CDR1 as SQVTM and CDR2 as ANQGSEA. V lost 3 bases to trimming and J lost 2 bases, with 10 bases between them. CDR3 nucleotides: TGCAGCGTTGAGGGGGGCAGAAACACCGGGGAGCTGTTTTTT. Its translation is CSVEGGRNTGELFF.

A remark on this clone: This sample also contains other DNA sequences that code for the same CDR3. The chain employs TRBV5-1 and TRBJ1-4, with no clear D. CDR1 is SGHRS and CDR2 is YFSETQ in the germline V gene. This CDR3 has 14 amino acids. V lost 0 bases, J lost 2 bases, and 5 bases lay in between. This CDR3 reads CASSLDSTNEKLFF. The CDR3 DNA reads TGCGCCAGCAGCTTGGACAGCACTAATGAAAAACTGTTTTTT.

This chain links TRBV4-2 with TRBJ2-5; unclear D gene. The CDR3 runs 16 residues. Per the germline V gene, CDR1 is LGHNA and CDR2 is YNFKEQ. Trimming pared 0 bases from V and 5 bases from J, leaving 16 bases between. The CDR3 region has the DNA TGTGCCAGCAGCCAAGATTGGCCGGGCGGAAAGGAGACCCAGTACTTC. It is translated as CASSQDWPGGKETQYF.

The rearrangement joins TRBV28 to TRBJ1-5, with a possible D match to TRBD1 (5 bases). This CDR3 contains 15 residues. Between the trimmed V and J ends, which lost 7 bases and 11 bases, there was a span of 24 bases. Per germline, CDR1 MDHEN and CDR2 SYDVKM. The CDR3 region has the DNA TGTGCCAGCAAGACCCTCTGGGGCCCACCTATGGCCCAGCATTTT. As protein: CASKTLWGPPMAQHF.

This rearrangement joins TRBV28 to TRBJ1-5; no reliable D call. CDR3 length equals 19 residues. Germline assignment: CDR1 MDHEN and CDR2 SYDVKM. Trimming took off 6 bases at V and 0 bases at J, with 24 bases between the two ends. The CDR3, as DNA: TGTGCCAGCAGCCCTTTGGGCAGAGCCTCGGGATATAGCAATCAGCCCCAGCATTTT. Translation gives CASSPLGRASGYSNQPQHF. The variable domain in full, completed from reference TRBV28 and TRBJ1-5, reads DVKVTQSSRYLVKRTGEKVFLECVQDMDHENMFWYRQDPGLGLRLIYFSYDVKMKEKGDIPEGYSVSREKKERFSLILESASTNQTSMYLCASSPLGRASGYSNQPQHFGDGTRLSIL.

The chain uses TRBV29-1 and TRBJ2-4, with D perhaps matching TRBD2 (6 bases). V gave up 0 bases and J gave up 6 bases, with 21 bases separating them. CDR3 size: 17 residues. Germline V gene lookup returns CDR1 SQVTM and CDR2 ANQGSEA. The CDR3 loop reads CSVEDRRVGRGGNIQYF. CDR3 bases: TGCAGCGTTGAAGATAGGAGGGTAGGCCGTGGGGGAAACATTCAGTACTTC.

The rearrangement uses TRBV11-2 and TRBJ2-3, with D possibly matching TRBD2 (5 bases). Per germline, CDR1 SGHAT and CDR2 FQNNGV. Trimming left V 5 bases short and J 10 bases short, with 13 bases between. There are 12 residues in the CDR3. CDR3 region: CASSPPGSSQYF. The DNA for the CDR3 is TGTGCCAGCAGCCCACCGGGGAGCTCGCAGTATTTT.

This clone was counted a single time. The chain uses TRBV28 and TRBJ1-5; D unresolved. CDR1 MDHEN and CDR2 SYDVKM come from the germline V gene. Trimming stripped 2 bases from V and 7 bases from J, with 15 bases between. The CDR3 is made up of 15 amino acids. DNA for the CDR3: TGTGCCAGCAGTTTAGGTGGGCCGCTTGGGCAGCCCCAGCATTTT. Translated, it gives CASSLGGPLGQPQHF.

The genes are TRBV15 and TRBJ2-7; 10 bases align to TRBD2. The CDR3 has 15 amino acids. Germline CDR1 reads LNHNV; CDR2 reads YYDKDF (reference sequence). Trimming cost V 1 base and J 4 bases; bases outside gene matches: 4. For the CDR3, the DNA is TGTGCCACCAGCAGAGGGCCTAGCGGGAGATACGAGCAGTACTTC. Protein product: CATSRGPSGRYEQYF.

This chain connects TRBV28 to TRBJ2-7; 9 bases agree with TRBD1. Germline CDR1 MDHEN, CDR2 SYDVKM. V shed 8 bases, J shed 6 bases, and the junction held 5 bases outside the gene matches. The CDR3 has 12 residues. This chain's CDR3 is CASRDREAEQYF. The CDR3 region has the DNA TGTGCCAGCCGGGACAGGGAAGCCGAGCAGTACTTC. Based on the CDR3 plus reference TRBV28 and TRBJ2-7, the full variable domain is DVKVTQSSRYLVKRTGEKVFLECVQDMDHENMFWYRQDPGLGLRLIYFSYDVKMKEKGDIPEGYSVSREKKERFSLILESASTNQTSMYLCASRDREAEQYFGPGTRLTVT.

The chain recombines TRBV11-3 with TRBJ2-3, with 10 nucleotides matching TRBD2. The CDR3 loop spans 18 amino acids. CDR1 SGHNT and CDR2 YENEEA come from the germline V gene. V shed 2 bases and J 8 bases; nucleotides not matched to a gene: 16. CDR3 region: CASSLIVSGRAHLGTQYF. DNA for the CDR3: TGTGCCAGCAGCTTAATCGTAAGCGGGAGGGCCCATTTGGGTACGCAGTATTTT.

This rearrangement joins TRBV7-9 to TRBJ1-2; D is unresolved. The germline CDR1 and CDR2 sequences are SEHNR and FQNEAQ (reference sequence). The CDR3 sequence is 16 residues long. With 4 bases removed from V and 2 bases from J, the gap between germline ends came to 17 bases. The CDR3 DNA sequence: TGTGCCAGCAGCTCGGTAAGAGCAGCTAAGAACTATGGCTACACCTTC. Amino acids: CASSSVRAAKNYGYTF.

J is TRBJ1-1 and V is TRBV14; 8 bases match TRBD1. This CDR3 has 15 amino acids. V shed 4 bases, J shed 4 bases, and the junction held 8 bases outside the gene matches. The germline gives CDR1 SGHDN, CDR2 FVKESK. CDR3 nucleotides: TGTGCCAGCAGCCGAGGACAGGGTTTCGGCACTGAAGCTTTCTTT. Translating gives CASSRGQGFGTEAFF.